This is a list of T cell receptor beta chains from one sample in a study of prognosis after radiotherapy for stage I lung cancer. MiXCR, run by TCRdb on the multiplex PCR reads, gives a single entry per CDR3 protein. Among 30,000 to 40,000 distinct CDR3 sequences listed, less than 35% were seen once. The sample here was PBMCs, taken before or after stereotactic body radiation therapy (not recorded which). The source of these receptors is a donor at least 50 years old with non-small cell lung cancer. Both conserved end residues are part of each CDR3. A D gene is named only where the DNA matches it firmly. Where a row states a size, it is once, few, many or the class of an expanded clone; other rows omit it.

v_gene	abundance	j_gene	d_gene	CDR3aa	CDR3nt
TRBV7-3	many	TRBJ2-1	NA	CASSLAGGGYYNEQFF	TGTGCCAGCAGCCTCGCTGGTGGGGGCTATTACAATGAGCAGTTCTTC
TRBV13	many	TRBJ1-2	TRBD1	CASRITGQGNANYGYTF	TGTGCCAGCAGAATAACGGGACAGGGCAACGCTAACTATGGCTACACCTTC
TRBV6-1	many	TRBJ2-1	NA	CATSVIGEYNEQFF	TGTGCCACCAGCGTGATTGGAGAATACAATGAGCAGTTCTTC
TRBV6-1	NA	TRBJ2-7	TRBD1	CASRILVGTGVYEHYF	TGTGCCAGCAGAATCTTAGTCGGGACAGGGGTCTACGAGCATTACTTC
TRBV6-1	many	TRBJ2-2	TRBD1	CASHEWTGATGELFF	TGTGCCAGCCACGAGTGGACAGGGGCGACCGGGGAGCTGTTTTTT
TRBV5-1	once	TRBJ2-2	TRBD1	CASSLDRGRTGELFF	TGTGCCAGCAGCTTGGACAGGGGGCGGACCGGGGAGCTGTTTTTT
TRBV12-3/TRBV12-4	NA	TRBJ1-2	NA	CASSSGGYYGYTF	TGTGCCAGCAGTTCCGGGGGATACTATGGCTACACCTTC
TRBV2	many	TRBJ2-7	TRBD1	CASSQQSSGQGASEQYF	TGTGCCAGCAGTCAACAGTCGTCGGGACAGGGGGCCTCCGAGCAGTACTTC
TRBV24-1	few	TRBJ2-1	TRBD1	CATSDYNQGANEQFF	TGTGCCACCAGTGATTATAATCAGGGGGCCAATGAGCAGTTCTTC
TRBV6-2/TRBV6-3	once	TRBJ2-1	TRBD1	CASRARTGGPCYNEQFF	TGTGCCAGCAGGGCCAGGACAGGGGGGCCGTGTTACAATGAGCAGTTCTTC
TRBV29-1	many	TRBJ2-7	NA	CSGRAAETYEQYF	TGCAGCGGCAGGGCTGCCGAGACCTACGAGCAGTACTTC
TRBV6-4	many	TRBJ2-1	TRBD1	CASRDRGDEQFF	TGTGCCAGCAGAGACAGGGGGGATGAGCAGTTCTTC
TRBV27	many	TRBJ2-1	TRBD1	CASSQRTRGEQFF	TGTGCCAGCAGTCAACGGACCAGGGGGGAGCAGTTCTTC
TRBV28	NA	TRBJ1-2	NA	CASSPVYINYGYTF	TGTGCCAGCAGTCCCGTTTACATTAACTATGGCTACACCTTC
TRBV28	medium-sized	TRBJ1-6	NA	CASIRSGGLNSPLHF	TGTGCCAGCATCCGGTCGGGGGGCCTTAATTCACCCCTCCACTTT
TRBV18	many	TRBJ2-2	NA	CASSPGTENTGELFF	TGTGCCAGCTCACCAGGTACAGAGAACACCGGGGAGCTGTTTTTT
TRBV19	many	TRBJ2-1	NA	CASSIAWGERTYNEQFF	TGTGCCAGTAGTATAGCTTGGGGGGAGCGTACCTACAATGAGCAGTTCTTC
TRBV6-5	many	TRBJ1-2	NA	CASSYRPPGLNYGYTF	TGTGCCAGCAGTTACCGACCCCCGGGACTTAACTATGGCTACACCTTC
TRBV7-3	many	TRBJ2-7	TRBD2	CASSLESGGTYEQYF	TGTGCCAGCAGCTTAGAAAGCGGGGGTACCTACGAGCAGTACTTC
TRBV6-1	many	TRBJ2-2	NA	CASSRDENTGELFF	TGTGCCAGCAGCCGGGACGAGAACACCGGGGAGCTGTTTTTT